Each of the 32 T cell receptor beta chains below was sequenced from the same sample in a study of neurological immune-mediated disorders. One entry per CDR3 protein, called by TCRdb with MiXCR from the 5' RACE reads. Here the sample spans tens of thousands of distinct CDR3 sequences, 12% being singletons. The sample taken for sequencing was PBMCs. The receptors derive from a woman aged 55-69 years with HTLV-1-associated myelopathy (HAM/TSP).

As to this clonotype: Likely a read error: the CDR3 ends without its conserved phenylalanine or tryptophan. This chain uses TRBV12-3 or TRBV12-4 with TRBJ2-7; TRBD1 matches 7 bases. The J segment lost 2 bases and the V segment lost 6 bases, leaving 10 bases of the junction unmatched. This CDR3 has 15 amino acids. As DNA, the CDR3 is TGTGCCAGCAGCCGTCCAGGACAGGCCCCCTACGAGCAGTACCTC. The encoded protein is CASSRPGQAPYEQYL.

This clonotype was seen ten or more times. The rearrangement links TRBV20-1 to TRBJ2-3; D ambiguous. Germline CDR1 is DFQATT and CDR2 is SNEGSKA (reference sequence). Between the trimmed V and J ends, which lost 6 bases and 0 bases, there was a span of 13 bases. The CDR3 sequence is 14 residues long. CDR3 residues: CSALREPSTDTQYF. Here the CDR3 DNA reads TGCAGTGCGTTAAGGGAACCTAGCACAGATACGCAGTATTTT.

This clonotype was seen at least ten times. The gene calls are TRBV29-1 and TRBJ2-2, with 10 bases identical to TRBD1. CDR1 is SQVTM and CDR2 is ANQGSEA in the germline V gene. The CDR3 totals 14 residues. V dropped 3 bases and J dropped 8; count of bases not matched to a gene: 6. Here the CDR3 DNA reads TGCAGCGTTGAGACGGACAGGGGGGCTGGGGAGCTGTTTTTT. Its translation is CSVETDRGAGELFF.

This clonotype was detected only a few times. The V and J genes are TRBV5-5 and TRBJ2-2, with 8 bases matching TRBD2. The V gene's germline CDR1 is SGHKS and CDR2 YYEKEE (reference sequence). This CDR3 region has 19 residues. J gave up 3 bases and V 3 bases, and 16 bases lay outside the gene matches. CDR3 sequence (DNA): TGTGCCAGCAGCTCCCGAACCTTACTAGCGGTGACGGACACCGGGGAGCTGTTTTTT. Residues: CASSSRTLLAVTDTGELFF. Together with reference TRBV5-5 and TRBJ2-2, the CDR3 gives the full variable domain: DAGVTQSPTHLIKTRGQQVTLRCSPISGHKSVSWYQQVLGQGPQFIFQYYEKEERGRGNFPDRFSARQFPNYSSELNVNALLLGDSALYLCASSSRTLLAVTDTGELFFGEGSRLTVL.

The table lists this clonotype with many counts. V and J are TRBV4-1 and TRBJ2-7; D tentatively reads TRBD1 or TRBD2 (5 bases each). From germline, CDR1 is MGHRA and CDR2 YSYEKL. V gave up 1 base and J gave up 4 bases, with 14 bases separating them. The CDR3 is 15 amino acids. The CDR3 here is CASSQGSGQVYEQYF. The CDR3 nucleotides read TGCGCCAGCAGCCAAGGAAGCGGACAAGTTTACGAGCAGTACTTC.

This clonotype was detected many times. CDR3 bases: TGTGCCAGCAGCCGGGACCAGGGCGTCACCGGGGAGCTGTTTTTT. This translates into CASSRDQGVTGELFF. The rearrangement uses TRBV7-8 and TRBJ2-2, with D perhaps matching TRBD1 or TRBD2 (5 bases each). V was pared by 5 bases and J by 4 bases, with 14 bases between. Germline values: CDR1 SGHVS, CDR2 FQNEAQ. This CDR3 has 15 residues. The full variable domain, rest sourced from reference TRBV7-8 and TRBJ2-2, is GAGVSQSPRYKVAKRGQDVALRCDPISGHVSLFWYQQALGQGPEFLTYFQNEAQLDKSGLPSDRFFAERPEGSVSTLKIQRTQQEDSAVYLCASSRDQGVTGELFFGEGSRLTVL.

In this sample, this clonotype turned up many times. The CDR3 protein is CASSFASFQEAFF. As DNA, the CDR3 is TGCGCCAGCAGCTTTGCATCCTTTCAAGAAGCTTTCTTT. The chain recombines TRBV5-1 with TRBJ1-1; D gene uncertain. CDR3 size: 13 residues. CDR1 and CDR2 (germline): SGHRS, YFSETQ. V shed 2 bases and J shed 8 bases, with 13 bases lying between them.

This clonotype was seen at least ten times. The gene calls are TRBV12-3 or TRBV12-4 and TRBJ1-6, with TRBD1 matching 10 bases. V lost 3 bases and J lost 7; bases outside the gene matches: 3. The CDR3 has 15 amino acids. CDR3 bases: TGTGCCAGCAGTTTGTCGGGACAGGGGAATTCACCCCTCCACTTT. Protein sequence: CASSLSGQGNSPLHF.

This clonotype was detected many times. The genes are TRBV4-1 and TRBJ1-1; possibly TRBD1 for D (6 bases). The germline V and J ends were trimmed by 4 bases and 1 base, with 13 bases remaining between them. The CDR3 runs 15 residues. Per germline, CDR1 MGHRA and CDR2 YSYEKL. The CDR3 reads CASSRGPGENTEAFF. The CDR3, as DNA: TGCGCCAGCAGCCGGGGGCCAGGGGAGAACACTGAAGCTTTCTTT.

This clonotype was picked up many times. Here the CDR3 reads CASSPAAGGPYEQYF. CDR3 bases: TGTGCCAGCAGCCCAGCGGCGGGAGGGCCTTACGAGCAGTACTTC. The V and J genes are TRBV7-8 and TRBJ2-7; 9 bases fit TRBD2. Unmatched junction bases numbered 9, after V lost 5 bases and J lost 4 bases. Germline V gives CDR1 SGHVS, CDR2 FQNEAQ. CDR3 size: 15 residues.

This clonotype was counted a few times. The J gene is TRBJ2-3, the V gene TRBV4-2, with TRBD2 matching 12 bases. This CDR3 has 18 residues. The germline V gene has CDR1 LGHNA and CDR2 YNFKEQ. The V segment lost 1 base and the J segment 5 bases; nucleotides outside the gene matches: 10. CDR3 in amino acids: CASSQVNRRTSGKDTQYF. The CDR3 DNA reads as TGTGCCAGCAGCCAAGTTAACCGACGGACTAGCGGGAAAGATACGCAGTATTTT.

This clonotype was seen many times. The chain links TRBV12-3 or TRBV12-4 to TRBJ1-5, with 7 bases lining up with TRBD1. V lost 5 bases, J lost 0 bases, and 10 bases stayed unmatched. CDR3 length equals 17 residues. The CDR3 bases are TGTGCCAGCAGTCCCCTTTTGGGACAGACTAGCAATCAGCCCCAGCATTTT. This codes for CASSPLLGQTSNQPQHF.

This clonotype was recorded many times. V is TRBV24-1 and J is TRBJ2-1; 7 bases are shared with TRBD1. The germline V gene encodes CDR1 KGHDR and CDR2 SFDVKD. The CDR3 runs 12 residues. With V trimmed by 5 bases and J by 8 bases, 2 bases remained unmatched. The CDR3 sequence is CATSVGGHEQFF. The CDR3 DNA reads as TGTGCCACCAGTGTAGGGGGCCATGAGCAGTTCTTC.

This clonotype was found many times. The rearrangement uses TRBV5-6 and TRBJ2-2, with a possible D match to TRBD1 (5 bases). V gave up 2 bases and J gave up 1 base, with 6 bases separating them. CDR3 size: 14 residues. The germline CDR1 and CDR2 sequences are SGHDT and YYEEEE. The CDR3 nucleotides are TGTGCCAGCAGCTTTGGACAGAACACCGGGGAGCTGTTTTTT. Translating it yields CASSFGQNTGELFF.

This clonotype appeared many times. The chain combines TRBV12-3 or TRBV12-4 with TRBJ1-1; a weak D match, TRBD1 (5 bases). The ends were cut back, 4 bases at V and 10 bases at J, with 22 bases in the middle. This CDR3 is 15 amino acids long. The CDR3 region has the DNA TGTGCCAGCAGTTGGACTGGGAGGGGCGCGTCGGTAGCTTTCTTT. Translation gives CASSWTGRGASVAFF.

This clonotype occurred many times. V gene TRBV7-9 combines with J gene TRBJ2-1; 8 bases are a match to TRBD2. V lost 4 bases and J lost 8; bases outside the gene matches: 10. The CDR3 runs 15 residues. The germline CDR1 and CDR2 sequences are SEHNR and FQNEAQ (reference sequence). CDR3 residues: CASSSRGTSLDEQFF. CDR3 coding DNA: TGTGCCAGCAGCTCAAGGGGGACTAGTTTGGATGAGCAGTTCTTC.

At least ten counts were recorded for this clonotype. The DNA of the CDR3 is TGTGCCAGCAGCCAAGGGGTGCAGGGCAGGTATGAGCAGTTCTTC. It encodes CASSQGVQGRYEQFF. V gene TRBV11-3 combines with J gene TRBJ2-1, with a possible D match to TRBD1 (5 bases). The CDR3 sequence is 15 residues long. Germline CDR1 and CDR2: SGHNT and YENEEA. The V gene lost 5 bases and the J gene lost 8 bases, with 19 bases spanning the gap.

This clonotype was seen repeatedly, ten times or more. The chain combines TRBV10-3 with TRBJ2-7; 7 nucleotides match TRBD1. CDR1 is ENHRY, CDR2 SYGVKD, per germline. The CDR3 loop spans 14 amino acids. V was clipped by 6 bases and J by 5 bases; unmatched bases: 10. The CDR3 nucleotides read TGTGCCATCAGCCCCGGACAGGCCCAGCACGAGCAGTACTTC. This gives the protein CAISPGQAQHEQYF.

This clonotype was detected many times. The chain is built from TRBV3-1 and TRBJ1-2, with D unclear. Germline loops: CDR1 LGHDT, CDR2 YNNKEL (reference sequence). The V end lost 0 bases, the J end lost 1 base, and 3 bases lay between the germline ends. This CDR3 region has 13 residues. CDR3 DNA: TGTGCCAGCAGCCAAGATTTTAACTATGGCTACACCTTC. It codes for CASSQDFNYGYTF.

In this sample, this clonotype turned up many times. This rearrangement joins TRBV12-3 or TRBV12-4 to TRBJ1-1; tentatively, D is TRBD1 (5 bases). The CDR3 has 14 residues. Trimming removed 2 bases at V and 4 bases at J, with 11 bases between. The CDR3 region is CASSLSFDSTEAFF. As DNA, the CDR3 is TGTGCCAGCAGTTTATCCTTCGACAGCACTGAAGCTTTCTTT.

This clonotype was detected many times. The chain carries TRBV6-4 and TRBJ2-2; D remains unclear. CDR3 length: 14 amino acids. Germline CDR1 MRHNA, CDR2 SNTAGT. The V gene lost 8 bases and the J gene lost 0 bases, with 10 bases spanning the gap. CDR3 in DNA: TGTGCCAGCCGCGGACGGGCGAACACCGGGGAGCTGTTTTTT. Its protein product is CASRGRANTGELFF.

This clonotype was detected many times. The CDR3, as DNA: TGTGCCACCAGCAGTTATACTGAAGCTTTCTTT. It codes for CATSSYTEAFF. The J gene is TRBJ1-1, the V gene TRBV15; D not resolved. Looked up from germline, CDR1 is LNHNV and CDR2 is YYDKDF (reference sequence). There are 11 residues in the CDR3. The V and J ends lost 3 bases and 5 bases respectively, with 4 bases between them.

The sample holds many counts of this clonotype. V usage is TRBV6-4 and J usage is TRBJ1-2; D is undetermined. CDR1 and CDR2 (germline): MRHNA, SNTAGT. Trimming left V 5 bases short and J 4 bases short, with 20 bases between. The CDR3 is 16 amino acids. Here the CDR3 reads CASSPLDGSPSYGYTF. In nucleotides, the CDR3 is TGTGCCAGCAGTCCCCTGGACGGAAGTCCTAGCTATGGCTACACCTTC.

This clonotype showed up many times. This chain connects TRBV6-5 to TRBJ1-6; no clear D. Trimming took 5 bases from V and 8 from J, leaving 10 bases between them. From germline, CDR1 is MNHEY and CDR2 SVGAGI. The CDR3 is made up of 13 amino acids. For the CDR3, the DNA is TGTGCCAGCAGTCGCGGTAGTGATTCACCCCTCCACTTT. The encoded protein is CASSRGSDSPLHF.

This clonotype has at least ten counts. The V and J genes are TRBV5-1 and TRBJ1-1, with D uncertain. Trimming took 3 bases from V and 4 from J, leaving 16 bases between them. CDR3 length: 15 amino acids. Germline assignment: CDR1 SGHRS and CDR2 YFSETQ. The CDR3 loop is CASSSSPNTGTEAFF. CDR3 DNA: TGCGCCAGCAGCTCTTCCCCGAACACGGGCACTGAAGCTTTCTTT.

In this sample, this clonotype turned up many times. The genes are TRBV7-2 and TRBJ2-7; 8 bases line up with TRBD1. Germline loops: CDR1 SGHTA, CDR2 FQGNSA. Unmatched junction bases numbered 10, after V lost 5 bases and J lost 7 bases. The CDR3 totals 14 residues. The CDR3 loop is CASSRGDRIAEQYF. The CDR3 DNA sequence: TGTGCCAGCAGCAGGGGGGACAGGATTGCGGAGCAGTACTTC.

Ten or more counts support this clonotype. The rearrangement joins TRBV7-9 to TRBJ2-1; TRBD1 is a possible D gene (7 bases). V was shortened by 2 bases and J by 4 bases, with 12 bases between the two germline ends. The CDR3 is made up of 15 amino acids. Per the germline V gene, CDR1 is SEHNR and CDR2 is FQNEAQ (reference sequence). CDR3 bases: TGTGCCAGCAGCTTATTGTCAGGGGGGTACAATGAGCAGTTCTTC. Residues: CASSLLSGGYNEQFF.

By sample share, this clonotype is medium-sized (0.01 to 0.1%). CDR3 region: CSANRDRGQVIQYF. CDR3 coding DNA: TGCAGTGCAAACCGGGACAGGGGGCAAGTCATTCAGTACTTC. V gene TRBV20-1 combines with J gene TRBJ2-4; 12 nucleotides align to TRBD1. The CDR3 extends over 14 amino acids. Germline V lookup: CDR1 DFQATT, CDR2 SNEGSKA (reference sequence). The V and J ends lost 6 bases and 9 bases, in that order; junction bases with no gene match: 9.

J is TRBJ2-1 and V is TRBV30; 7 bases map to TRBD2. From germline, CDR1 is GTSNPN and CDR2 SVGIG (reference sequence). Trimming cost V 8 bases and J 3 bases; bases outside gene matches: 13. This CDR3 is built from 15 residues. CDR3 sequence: CARGGAGGSYNEQFF. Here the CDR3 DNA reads TGTGCCCGGGGCGGGGCTGGCGGGAGCTACAATGAGCAGTTCTTC. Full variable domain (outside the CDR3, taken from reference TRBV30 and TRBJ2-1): SQTIHQWPATLVQPVGSPLSLECTVEGTSNPNLYWYRQAAGRGLQLLFYSVGIGQISSEVPQNLSASRPQDRQFILSSKKLLLSDSGFYLCARGGAGGSYNEQFFGPGTRLTVL.

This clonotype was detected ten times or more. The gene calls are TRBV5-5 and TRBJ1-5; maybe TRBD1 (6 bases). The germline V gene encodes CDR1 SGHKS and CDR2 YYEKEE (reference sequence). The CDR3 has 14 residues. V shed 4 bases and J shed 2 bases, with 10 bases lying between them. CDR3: CASSQGLGNQPQHF. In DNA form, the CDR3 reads TGTGCCAGCAGCCAGGGGCTGGGCAATCAGCCCCAGCATTTT.

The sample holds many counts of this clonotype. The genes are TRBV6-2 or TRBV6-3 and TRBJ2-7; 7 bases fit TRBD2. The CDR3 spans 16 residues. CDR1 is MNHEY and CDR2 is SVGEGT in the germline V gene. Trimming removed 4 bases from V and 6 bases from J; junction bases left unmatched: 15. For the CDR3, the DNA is TGTGCCAGCAGTTCTCGCGGGGGACCCCGAACGCTCGAGCAGTACTTC. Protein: CASSSRGGPRTLEQYF.

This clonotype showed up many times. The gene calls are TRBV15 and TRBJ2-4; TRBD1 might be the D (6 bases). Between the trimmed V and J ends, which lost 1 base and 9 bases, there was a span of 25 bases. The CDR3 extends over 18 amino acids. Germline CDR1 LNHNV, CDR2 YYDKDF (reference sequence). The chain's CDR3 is CATSRVGGLVALYRIQYF. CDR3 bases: TGTGCCACCAGCAGAGTTGGGGGCCTGGTCGCTTTATATCGCATTCAGTACTTC.